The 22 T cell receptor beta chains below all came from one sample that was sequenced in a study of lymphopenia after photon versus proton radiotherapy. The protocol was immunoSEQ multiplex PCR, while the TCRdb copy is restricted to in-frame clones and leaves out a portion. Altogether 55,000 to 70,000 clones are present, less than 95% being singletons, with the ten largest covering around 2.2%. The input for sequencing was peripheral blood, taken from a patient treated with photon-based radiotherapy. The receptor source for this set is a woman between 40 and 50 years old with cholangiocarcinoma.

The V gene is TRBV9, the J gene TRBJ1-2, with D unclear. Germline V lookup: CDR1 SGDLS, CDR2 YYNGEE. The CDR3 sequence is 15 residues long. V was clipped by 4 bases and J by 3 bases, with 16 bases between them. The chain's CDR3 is CASSRDGSRDYGYTF. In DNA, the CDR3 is TGTGCCAGCAGCCGCGACGGGTCAAGGGACTATGGCTACACCTTC.

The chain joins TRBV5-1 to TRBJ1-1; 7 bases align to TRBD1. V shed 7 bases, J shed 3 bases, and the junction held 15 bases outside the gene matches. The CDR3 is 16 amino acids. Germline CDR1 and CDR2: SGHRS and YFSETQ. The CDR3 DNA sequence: TGCGCCAGCCAGGGGGGAACAGGGCGCTGGGACACTGAAGCTTTCTTT. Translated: CASQGGTGRWDTEAFF.

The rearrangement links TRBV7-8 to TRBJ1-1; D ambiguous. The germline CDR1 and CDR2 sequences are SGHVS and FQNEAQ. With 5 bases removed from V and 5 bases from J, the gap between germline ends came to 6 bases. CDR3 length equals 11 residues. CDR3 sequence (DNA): TGTGCCAGCAGCCGGGGTACTGAAGCTTTCTTT. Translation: CASSRGTEAFF.

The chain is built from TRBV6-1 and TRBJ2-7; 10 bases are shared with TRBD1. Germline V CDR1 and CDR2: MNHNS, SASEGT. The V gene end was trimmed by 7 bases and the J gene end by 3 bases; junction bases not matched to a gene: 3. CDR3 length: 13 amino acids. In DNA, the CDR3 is TGTGCCAGCAATTGGGACAGGGGCTACGAGCAGTACTTC. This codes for CASNWDRGYEQYF.

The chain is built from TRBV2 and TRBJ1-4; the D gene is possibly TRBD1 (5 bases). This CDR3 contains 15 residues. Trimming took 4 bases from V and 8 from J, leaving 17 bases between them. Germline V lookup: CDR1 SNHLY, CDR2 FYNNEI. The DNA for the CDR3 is TGTGCCAGCAGTGTGGGTCAGGGAGCTGAAGAAAAACTGTTTTTT. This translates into CASSVGQGAEEKLFF.

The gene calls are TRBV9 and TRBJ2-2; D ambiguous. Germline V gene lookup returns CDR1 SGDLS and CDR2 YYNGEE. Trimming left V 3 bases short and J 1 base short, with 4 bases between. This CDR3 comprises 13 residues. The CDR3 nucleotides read TGTGCCAGCAGCGGGCAGAACACCGGGGAGCTGTTTTTT. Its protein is CASSGQNTGELFF.

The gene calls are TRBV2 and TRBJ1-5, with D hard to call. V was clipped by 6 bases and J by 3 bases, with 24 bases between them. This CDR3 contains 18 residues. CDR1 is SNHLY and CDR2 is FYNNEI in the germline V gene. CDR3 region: CASSRWEGRLLLNQPQHF. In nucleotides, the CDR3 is TGTGCCAGCAGCAGGTGGGAAGGACGGCTACTCCTCAATCAGCCCCAGCATTTT.

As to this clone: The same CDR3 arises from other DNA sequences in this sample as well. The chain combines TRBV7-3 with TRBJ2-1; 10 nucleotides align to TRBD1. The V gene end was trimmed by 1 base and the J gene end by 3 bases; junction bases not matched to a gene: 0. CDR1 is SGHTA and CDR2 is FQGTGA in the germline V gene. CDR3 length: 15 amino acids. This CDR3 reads CASSLRDRGYNEQFF. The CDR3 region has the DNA TGTGCCAGCAGCTTAAGGGACAGGGGCTACAATGAGCAGTTCTTC. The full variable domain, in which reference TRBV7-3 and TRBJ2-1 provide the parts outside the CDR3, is GAGVSQTPSNKVTEKGKYVELRCDPISGHTALYWYRQSLGQGPEFLIYFQGTGAADDSGLPNDRFFAVRPEGSVSTLKIQRTERGDSAVYLCASSLRDRGYNEQFFGPGTRLTVL.

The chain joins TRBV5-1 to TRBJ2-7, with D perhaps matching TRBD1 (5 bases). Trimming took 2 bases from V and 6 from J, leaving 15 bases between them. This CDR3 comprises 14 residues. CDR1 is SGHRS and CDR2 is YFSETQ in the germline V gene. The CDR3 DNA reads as TGCGCCAGCAGCTTAGGGGCAGGGAACCGCGAGCAGTACTTC. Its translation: CASSLGAGNREQYF. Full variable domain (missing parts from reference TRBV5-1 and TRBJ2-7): KAGVTQTPRYLIKTRGQQVTLSCSPISGHRSVSWYQQTPGQGLQFLFEYFSETQRNKGNFPGRFSGRQFSNSRSEMNVSTLELGDSALYLCASSLGAGNREQYFGPGTRLTVT.

CDR3 sequence reads: CASSTGQTYEQYF. Here the CDR3 DNA reads TGTGCCAGCAGCACGGGACAGACCTACGAGCAGTACTTC. This chain joins TRBV7-6 and TRBJ2-7; 7 bases are a match to TRBD1. The CDR3 has 13 amino acids. J gave up 2 bases and V 5 bases, and 3 bases lay outside the gene matches. Looked up from germline, CDR1 is SGHVS and CDR2 is FNYEAQ.

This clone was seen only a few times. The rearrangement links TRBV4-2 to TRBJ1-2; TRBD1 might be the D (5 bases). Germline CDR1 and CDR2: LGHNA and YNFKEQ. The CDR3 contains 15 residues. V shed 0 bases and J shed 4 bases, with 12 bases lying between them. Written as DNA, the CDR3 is TGTGCCAGCAGCCAAGACCCCCTGGGGACCTATGGCTACACCTTC. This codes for CASSQDPLGTYGYTF.

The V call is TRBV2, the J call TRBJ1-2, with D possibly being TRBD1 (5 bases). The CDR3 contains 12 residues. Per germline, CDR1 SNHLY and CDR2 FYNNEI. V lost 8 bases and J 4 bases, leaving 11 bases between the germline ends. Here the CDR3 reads CASQGRFYGYTF. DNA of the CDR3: TGTGCCAGCCAGGGACGCTTCTATGGCTACACCTTC.

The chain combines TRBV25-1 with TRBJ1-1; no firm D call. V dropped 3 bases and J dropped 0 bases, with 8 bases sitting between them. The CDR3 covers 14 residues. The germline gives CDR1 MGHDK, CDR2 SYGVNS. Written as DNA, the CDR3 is TGTGCCAGCAGTGATCCTCGTATGAACACTGAAGCTTTCTTT. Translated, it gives CASSDPRMNTEAFF.

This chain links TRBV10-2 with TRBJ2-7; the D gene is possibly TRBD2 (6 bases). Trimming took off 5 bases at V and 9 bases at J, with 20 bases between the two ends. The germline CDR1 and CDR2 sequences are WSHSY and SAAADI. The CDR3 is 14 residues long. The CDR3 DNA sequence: TGCGCCAGCAGTCCCTCCGGGACTCTCCTGGGGCAGTACTTC. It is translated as CASSPSGTLLGQYF.

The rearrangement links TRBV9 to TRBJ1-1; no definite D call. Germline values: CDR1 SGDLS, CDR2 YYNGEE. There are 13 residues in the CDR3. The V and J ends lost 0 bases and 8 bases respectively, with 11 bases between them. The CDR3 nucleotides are TGTGCCAGCAGCGTAGAACCACTTGGAGAAGCTTTCTTT. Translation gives CASSVEPLGEAFF.

For the CDR3, the DNA is TGTGCCAGCAGCTTAGGGAGTGGACTAGCGGGAGTGCGGCAGTACTTC. It translates to CASSLGSGLAGVRQYF. The genes are TRBV11-2 and TRBJ2-7, with 13 nucleotides matching TRBD2. The ends lost 1 base at V and 9 bases at J; junction bases unmatched: 9. CDR3 length equals 16 residues. In germline, CDR1 is SGHAT, CDR2 FQNNGV.

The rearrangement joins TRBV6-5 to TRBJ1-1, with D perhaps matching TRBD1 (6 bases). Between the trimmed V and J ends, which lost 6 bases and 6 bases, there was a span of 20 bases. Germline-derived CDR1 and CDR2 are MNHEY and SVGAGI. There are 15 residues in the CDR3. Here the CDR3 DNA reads TGTGCCAGCAGCTTCGCGGGGTCACAGGGCGCTGAAGCTTTCTTT. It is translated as CASSFAGSQGAEAFF.

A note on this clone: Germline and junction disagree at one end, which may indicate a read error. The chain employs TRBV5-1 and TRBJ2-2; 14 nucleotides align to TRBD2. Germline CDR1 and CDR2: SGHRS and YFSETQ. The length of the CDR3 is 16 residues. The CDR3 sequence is CASSPQGSTSGGGLFF. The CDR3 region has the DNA TGCGCCAGCAGCCCCCAAGGCTCGACTAGCGGGGGGGGGCTGTTTTTT. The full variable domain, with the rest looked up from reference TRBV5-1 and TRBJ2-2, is KAGVTQTPRYLIKTRGQQVTLSCSPISGHRSVSWYQQTPGQGLQFLFEYFSETQRNKGNFPGRFSGRQFSNSRSEMNVSTLELGDSALYLCASSPQGSTSGGGLFFGEGSRLTVL.

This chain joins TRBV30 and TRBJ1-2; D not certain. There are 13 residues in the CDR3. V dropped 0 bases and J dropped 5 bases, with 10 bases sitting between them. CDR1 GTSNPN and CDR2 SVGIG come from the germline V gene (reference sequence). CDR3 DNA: TGTGCCTGGAGTGTAAAAGGGAATTATGGCTACACCTTC. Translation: CAWSVKGNYGYTF.

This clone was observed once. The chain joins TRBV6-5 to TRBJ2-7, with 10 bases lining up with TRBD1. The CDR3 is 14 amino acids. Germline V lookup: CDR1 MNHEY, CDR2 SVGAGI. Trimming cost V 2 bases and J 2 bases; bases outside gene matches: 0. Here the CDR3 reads CASSYGTGAYEQYF. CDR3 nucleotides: TGTGCCAGCAGTTACGGGACAGGGGCCTACGAGCAGTACTTC.

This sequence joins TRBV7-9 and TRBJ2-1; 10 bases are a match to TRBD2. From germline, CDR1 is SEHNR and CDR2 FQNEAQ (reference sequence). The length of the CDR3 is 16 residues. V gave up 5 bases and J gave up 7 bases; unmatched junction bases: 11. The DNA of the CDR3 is TGTGCCAGCAGCCTCGCTAGCGGGAGTTTAATTAATGAGCAGTTCTTC. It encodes CASSLASGSLINEQFF.

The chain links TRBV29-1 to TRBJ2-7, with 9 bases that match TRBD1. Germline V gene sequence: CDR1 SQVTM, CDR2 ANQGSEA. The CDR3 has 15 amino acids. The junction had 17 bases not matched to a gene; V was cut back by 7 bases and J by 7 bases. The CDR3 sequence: CSARMTGGILGEQYF. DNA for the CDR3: TGCAGCGCTAGGATGACAGGGGGAATTCTAGGAGAGCAGTACTTC.